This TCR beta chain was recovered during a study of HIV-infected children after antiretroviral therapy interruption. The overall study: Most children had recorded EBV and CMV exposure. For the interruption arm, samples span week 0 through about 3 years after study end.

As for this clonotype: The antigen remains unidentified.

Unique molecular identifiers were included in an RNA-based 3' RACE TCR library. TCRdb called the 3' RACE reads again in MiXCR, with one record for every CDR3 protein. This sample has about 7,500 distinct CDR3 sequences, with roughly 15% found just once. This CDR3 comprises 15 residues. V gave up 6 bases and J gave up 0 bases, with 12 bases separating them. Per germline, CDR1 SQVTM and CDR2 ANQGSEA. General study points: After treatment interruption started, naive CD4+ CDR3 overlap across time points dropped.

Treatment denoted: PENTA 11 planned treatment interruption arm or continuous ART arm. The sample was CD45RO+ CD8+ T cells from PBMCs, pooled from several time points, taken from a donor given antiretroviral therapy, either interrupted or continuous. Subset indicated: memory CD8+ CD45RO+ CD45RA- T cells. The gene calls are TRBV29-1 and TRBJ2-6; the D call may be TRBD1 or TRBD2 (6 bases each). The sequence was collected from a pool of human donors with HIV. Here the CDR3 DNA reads TGCAGCGTGGGGGGCCGGGTCTCTGGGGCCAACGTCCTGACTTTC. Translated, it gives CSVGGRVSGANVLTF.